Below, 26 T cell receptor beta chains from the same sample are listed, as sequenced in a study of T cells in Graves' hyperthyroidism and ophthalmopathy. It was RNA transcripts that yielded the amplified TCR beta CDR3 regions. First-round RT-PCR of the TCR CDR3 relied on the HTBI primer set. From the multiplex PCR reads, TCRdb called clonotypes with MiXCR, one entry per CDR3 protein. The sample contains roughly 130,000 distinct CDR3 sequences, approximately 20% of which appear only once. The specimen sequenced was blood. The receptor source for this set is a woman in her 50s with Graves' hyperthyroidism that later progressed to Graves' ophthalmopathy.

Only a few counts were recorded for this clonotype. Here the CDR3 DNA reads TGCGCCAGCACCGAAAGCGTCCAGCGACACAATGAGCAGTTCTTC. Its translation is CASTESVQRHNEQFF. The chain has TRBV4-1 and TRBJ2-1; D not resolved. The CDR3 extends over 15 amino acids. Germline CDR1 and CDR2: MGHRA and YSYEKL. The V end was cut by 7 bases, the J end by 5 bases, with 18 bases between.

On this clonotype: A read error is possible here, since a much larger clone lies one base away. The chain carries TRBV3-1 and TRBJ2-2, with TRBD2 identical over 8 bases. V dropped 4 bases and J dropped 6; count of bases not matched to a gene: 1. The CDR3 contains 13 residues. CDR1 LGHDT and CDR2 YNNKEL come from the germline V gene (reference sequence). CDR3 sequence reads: CASSRAGAGELFF. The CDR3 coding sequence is TGTGCCAGCAGCCGAGCGGGAGCCGGGGAGCTGTTTTTT.

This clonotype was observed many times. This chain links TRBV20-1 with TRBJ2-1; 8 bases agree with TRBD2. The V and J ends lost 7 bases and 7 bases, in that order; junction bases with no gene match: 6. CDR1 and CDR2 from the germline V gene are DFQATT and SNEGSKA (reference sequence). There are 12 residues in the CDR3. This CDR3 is CSVRGGRNEQFF. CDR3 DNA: TGCAGTGTTCGGGGGGGGAGAAATGAGCAGTTCTTC.

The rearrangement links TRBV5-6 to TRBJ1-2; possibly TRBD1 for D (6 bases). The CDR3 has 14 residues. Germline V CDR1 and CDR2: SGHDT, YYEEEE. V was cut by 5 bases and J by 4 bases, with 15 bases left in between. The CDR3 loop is CASRADSVGYGYTF. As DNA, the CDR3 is TGTGCCAGCAGGGCGGACAGTGTTGGCTATGGCTACACCTTC.

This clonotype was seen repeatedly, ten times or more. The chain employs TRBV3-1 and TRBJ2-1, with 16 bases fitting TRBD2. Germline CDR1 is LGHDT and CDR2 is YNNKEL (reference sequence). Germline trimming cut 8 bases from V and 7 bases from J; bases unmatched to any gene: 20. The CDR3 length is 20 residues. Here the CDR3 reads CASSPVPGTSGRARGNEQFF. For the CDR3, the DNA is TGTGCCAGCTCACCCGTACCCGGGACTAGCGGGAGGGCCCGCGGGAATGAGCAGTTCTTC.

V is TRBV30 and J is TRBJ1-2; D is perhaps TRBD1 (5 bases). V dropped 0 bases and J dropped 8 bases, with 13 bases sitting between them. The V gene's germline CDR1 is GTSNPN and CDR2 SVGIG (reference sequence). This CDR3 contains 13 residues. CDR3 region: CAWSVGRVGGYTF. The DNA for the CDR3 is TGTGCCTGGAGTGTTGGCAGGGTGGGAGGCTACACCTTC.

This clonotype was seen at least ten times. CDR3 in amino acids: CSAAPGQGDTQYF. CDR3 DNA sequence: TGCAGTGCCGCACCGGGACAGGGTGATACGCAGTATTTT. This rearrangement joins TRBV20-1 to TRBJ2-3; 9 positions agree with TRBD1. The V and J ends lost 6 bases and 6 bases, in that order; junction bases with no gene match: 7. This CDR3 has 13 amino acids. The germline V gene encodes CDR1 DFQATT and CDR2 SNEGSKA (reference sequence).

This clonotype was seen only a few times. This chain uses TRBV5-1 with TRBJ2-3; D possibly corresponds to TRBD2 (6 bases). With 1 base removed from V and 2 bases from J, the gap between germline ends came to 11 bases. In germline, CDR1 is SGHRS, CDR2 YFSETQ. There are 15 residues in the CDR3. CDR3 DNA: TGCGCCAGCAGCTTGCCGGGGACTTCCACAGATACGCAGTATTTT. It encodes CASSLPGTSTDTQYF. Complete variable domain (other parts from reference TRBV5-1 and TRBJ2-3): KAGVTQTPRYLIKTRGQQVTLSCSPISGHRSVSWYQQTPGQGLQFLFEYFSETQRNKGNFPGRFSGRQFSNSRSEMNVSTLELGDSALYLCASSLPGTSTDTQYFGPGTRLTVL.

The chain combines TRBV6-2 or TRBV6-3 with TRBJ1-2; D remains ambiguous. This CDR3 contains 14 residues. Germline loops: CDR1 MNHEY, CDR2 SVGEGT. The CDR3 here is CGSSRPGPGRTYTF. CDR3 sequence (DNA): TGTGGTTCCTCGCGGCCCGGACCTGGGCGGACCTACACCTTC.

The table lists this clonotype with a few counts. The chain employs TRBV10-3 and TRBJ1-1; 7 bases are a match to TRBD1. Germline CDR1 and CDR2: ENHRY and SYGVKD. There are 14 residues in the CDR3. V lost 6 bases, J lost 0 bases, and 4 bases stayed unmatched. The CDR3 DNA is TGTGCCATCAGAGGGGGACAGATGAACACTGAAGCTTTCTTT. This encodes CAIRGGQMNTEAFF.

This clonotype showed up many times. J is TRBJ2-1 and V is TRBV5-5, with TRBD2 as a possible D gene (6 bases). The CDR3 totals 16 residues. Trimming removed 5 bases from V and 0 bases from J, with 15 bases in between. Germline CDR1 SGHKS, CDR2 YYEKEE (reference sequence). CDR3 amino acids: CASSRDFGGSYNEQFF. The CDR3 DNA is TGTGCCAGCAGTCGGGACTTTGGGGGCTCCTACAATGAGCAGTTCTTC.

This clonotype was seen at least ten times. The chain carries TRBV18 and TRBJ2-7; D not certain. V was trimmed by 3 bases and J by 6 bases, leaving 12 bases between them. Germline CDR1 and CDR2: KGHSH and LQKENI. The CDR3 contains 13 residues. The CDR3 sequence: CASSPSGTPEQYF. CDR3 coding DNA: TGTGCCAGCTCACCTTCAGGTACCCCCGAGCAGTACTTC.

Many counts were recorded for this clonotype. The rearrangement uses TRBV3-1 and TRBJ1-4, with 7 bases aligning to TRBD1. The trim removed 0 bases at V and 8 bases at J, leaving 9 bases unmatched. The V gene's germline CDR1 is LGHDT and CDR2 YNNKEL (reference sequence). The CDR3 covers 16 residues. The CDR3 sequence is CASSQDGAGGREKLFF. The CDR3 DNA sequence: TGTGCCAGCAGCCAAGACGGGGCAGGGGGACGGGAAAAACTGTTTTTT.

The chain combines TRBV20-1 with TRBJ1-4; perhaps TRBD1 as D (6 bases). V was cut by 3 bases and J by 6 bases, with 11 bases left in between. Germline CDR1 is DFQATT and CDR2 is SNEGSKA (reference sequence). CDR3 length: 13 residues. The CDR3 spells CSASRGIDEKLFF. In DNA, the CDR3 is TGCAGTGCTAGTAGGGGGATCGATGAAAAACTGTTTTTT.

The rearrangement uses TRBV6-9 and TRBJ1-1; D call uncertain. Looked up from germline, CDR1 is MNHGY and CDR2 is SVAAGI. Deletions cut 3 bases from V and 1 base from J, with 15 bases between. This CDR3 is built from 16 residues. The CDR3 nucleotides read TGTGCCAGCAGTTACAGGAGGCGGCTTGGGAACACTGAAGCTTTCTTT. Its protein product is CASSYRRRLGNTEAFF.

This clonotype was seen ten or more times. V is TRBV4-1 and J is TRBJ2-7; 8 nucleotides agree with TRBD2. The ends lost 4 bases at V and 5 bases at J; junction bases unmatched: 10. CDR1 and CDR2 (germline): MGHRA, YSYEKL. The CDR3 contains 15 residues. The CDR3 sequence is CASSPGGGRRNEQYF. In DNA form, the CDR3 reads TGCGCCAGCAGCCCCGGGGGCGGGAGGCGGAACGAGCAGTACTTC.

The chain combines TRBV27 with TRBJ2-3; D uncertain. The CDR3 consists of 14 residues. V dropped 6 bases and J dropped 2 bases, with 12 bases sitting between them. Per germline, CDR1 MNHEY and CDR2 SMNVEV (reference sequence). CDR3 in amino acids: CASRALVVTDTQYF. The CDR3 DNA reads TGTGCCAGCAGGGCCCTAGTGGTCACAGATACGCAGTATTTT.

CDR3 protein: CASSHPDRSSPQHF. The CDR3 bases are TGTGCCAGCAGCCACCCCGACAGGTCTAGCCCCCAGCATTTT. The rearrangement uses TRBV3-1 and TRBJ1-5; possibly TRBD1 for D (6 bases). The V gene lost 3 bases and the J gene lost 10 bases, with 16 bases spanning the gap. Germline CDR1 reads LGHDT; CDR2 reads YNNKEL (reference sequence). The CDR3 consists of 14 residues.

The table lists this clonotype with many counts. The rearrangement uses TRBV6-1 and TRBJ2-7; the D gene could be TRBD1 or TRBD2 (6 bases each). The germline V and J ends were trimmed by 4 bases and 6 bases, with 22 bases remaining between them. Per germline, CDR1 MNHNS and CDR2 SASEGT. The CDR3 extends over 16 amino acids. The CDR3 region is CASSVDPIWGAAEQYF. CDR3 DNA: TGTGCCAGCAGTGTTGACCCGATTTGGGGGGCGGCCGAGCAGTACTTC.

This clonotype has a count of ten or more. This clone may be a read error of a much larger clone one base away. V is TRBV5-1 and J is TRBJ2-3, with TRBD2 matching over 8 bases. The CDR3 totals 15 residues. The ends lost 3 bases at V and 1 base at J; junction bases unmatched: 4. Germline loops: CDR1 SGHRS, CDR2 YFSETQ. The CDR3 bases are TGCGCCAGCAGCTCACAACTAGCGGGCACAGATACGCAGTATTTT. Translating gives CASSSQLAGTDTQYF.

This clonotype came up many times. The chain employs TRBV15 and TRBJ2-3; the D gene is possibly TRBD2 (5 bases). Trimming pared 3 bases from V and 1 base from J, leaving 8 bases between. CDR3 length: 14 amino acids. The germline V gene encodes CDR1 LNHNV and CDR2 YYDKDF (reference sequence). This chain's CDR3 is CATSRAGGTDTQYF. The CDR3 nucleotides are TGTGCCACCAGCAGGGCCGGGGGCACAGATACGCAGTATTTT.

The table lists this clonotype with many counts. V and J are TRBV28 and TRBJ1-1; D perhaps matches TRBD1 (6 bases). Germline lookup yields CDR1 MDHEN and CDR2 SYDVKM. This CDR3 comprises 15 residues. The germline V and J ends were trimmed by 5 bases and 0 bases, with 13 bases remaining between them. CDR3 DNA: TGTGCCAGCAGTACCCCACAGGGTATGAACACTGAAGCTTTCTTT. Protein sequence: CASSTPQGMNTEAFF.

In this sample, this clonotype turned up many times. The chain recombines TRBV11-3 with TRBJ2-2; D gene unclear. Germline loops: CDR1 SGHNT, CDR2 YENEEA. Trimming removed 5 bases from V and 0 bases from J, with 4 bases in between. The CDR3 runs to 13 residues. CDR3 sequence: CASSASNTGELFF. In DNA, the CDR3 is TGTGCCAGCAGCGCGTCGAACACCGGGGAGCTGTTTTTT.

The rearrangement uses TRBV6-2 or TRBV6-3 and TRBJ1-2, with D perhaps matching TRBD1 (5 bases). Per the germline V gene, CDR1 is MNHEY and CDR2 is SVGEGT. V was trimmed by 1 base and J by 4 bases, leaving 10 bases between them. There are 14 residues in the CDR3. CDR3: CASSYYGRVYGYTF. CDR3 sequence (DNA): TGTGCCAGCAGTTACTACGGCAGGGTCTATGGCTACACCTTC.

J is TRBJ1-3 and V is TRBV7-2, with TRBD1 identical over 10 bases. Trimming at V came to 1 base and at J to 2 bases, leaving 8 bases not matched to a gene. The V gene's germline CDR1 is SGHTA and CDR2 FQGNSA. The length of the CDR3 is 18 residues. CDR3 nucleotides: TGTGCCAGCAGCTTAGTTTGGGACAGGGGTCTTGCTGGAAACACCATATATTTT. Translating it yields CASSLVWDRGLAGNTIYF.

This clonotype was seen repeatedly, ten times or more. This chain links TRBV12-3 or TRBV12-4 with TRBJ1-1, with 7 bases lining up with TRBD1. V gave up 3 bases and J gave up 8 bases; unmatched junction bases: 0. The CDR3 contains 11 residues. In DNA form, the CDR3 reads TGTGCCAGCAGTTTGACAGGGGAAGCTTTCTTT. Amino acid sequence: CASSLTGEAFF.